The 28 T cell receptor beta chains reported below all come from one sample, sequenced in a study of T cells after yellow fever vaccination. TCRdb fed the 5' RACE reads into MiXCR, producing one record per CDR3 protein. This table has around 300,000 distinct CDR3 sequences, approximately 4% appearing once. Sequencing was performed on PBMCs, taken 15 days after the yellow fever booster vaccination. All receptors derive from a young man who received the YFV17D yellow fever vaccine.

This clonotype has ten or more counts. Here the CDR3 DNA reads TGTGCCAGCAGTCAAAATTTGGCCGGCGCAGATACGCAGTATTTT. Translated: CASSQNLAGADTQYF. This chain links TRBV12-3 or TRBV12-4 with TRBJ2-3; D is uncertain. There are 15 residues in the CDR3. V was cut by 5 bases and J by 4 bases, with 16 bases left in between.

This clonotype was seen a handful of times. The chain carries TRBV20-1 and TRBJ2-2; 7 bases are shared with TRBD1. The V and J ends lost 8 bases and 6 bases, in that order; junction bases with no gene match: 9. The CDR3 has 13 amino acids. The germline CDR1 and CDR2 sequences are DFQATT and SNEGSKA (reference sequence). CDR3 sequence (DNA): TGCAGTAGCCATGGGACAGAAGCCGGGGAGCTGTTTTTT. Translation gives CSSHGTEAGELFF.

The CDR3 DNA reads as TGTGCCAGCAGTTACTCGGGGGCAGGAACCCGTGCAGATACGCAGTATTTT. The encoded protein is CASSYSGAGTRADTQYF. The J gene is TRBJ2-3, the V gene TRBV6-6, with D possibly being TRBD1 (6 bases). Germline V CDR1 and CDR2: MNHNY, SVGAGI (reference sequence). The CDR3 has 17 residues. V gave up 0 bases and J gave up 4 bases, with 17 bases separating them.

At least ten counts were recorded for this clonotype. The chain joins TRBV11-2 to TRBJ2-3; TRBD1 agrees at 8 bases. This CDR3 has 18 residues. V lost 1 base and J lost 3; bases outside the gene matches: 12. The germline CDR1 and CDR2 sequences are SGHAT and FQNNGV. The CDR3 nucleotides are TGTGCCAGCAGCTTAGGGCGTCGGAACAGGGGGATGACAGATACGCAGTATTTT. Encoded protein: CASSLGRRNRGMTDTQYF.

This CDR3 reads CASSLGQVFNYGYTF. CDR3 DNA sequence: TGTGCCAGCAGCTTGGGGCAGGTCTTCAACTATGGCTACACCTTC. V gene TRBV5-5 combines with J gene TRBJ1-2; D unresolved. Germline V CDR1 and CDR2: SGHKS, YYEKEE (reference sequence). V gave up 0 bases and J gave up 2 bases, with 11 bases separating them. The CDR3 length is 15 residues.

At least ten counts were recorded for this clonotype. The V call is TRBV6-5, the J call TRBJ2-2, with D unresolved. CDR3 length: 17 residues. From germline, CDR1 is MNHEY and CDR2 SVGAGI. With 0 bases removed from V and 1 base from J, the gap between germline ends came to 12 bases. The CDR3 spells CASSYSDGTENTGELFF. DNA for the CDR3: TGTGCCAGCAGTTACTCGGACGGTACAGAGAACACCGGGGAGCTGTTTTTT.

The chain joins TRBV29-1 to TRBJ2-5, with a possible D match to TRBD2 (5 bases). Germline CDR1 is SQVTM and CDR2 is ANQGSEA. This CDR3 has 14 residues. The V end lost 2 bases, the J end lost 3 bases, and 13 bases lay between the germline ends. The CDR3 DNA reads TGCAGCGTTGAATTCGGGGTGATAAAAGAGACCCAGTACTTC. Residues: CSVEFGVIKETQYF.

This clonotype came up many times. The chain couples TRBV6-1 to TRBJ2-3, with TRBD2 matching over 11 bases. V lost 4 bases, J lost 1 base, and 1 base stayed unmatched. CDR1 MNHNS and CDR2 SASEGT come from the germline V gene. This CDR3 is built from 15 residues. Written as DNA, the CDR3 is TGTGCCAGCAGTGTTAGCGGGGGGGGCACAGATACGCAGTATTTT. Protein product: CASSVSGGGTDTQYF.

This clonotype has ten or more counts. The chain employs TRBV20-1 and TRBJ2-5, with 10 bases that match TRBD2. CDR1 and CDR2 (germline): DFQATT, SNEGSKA (reference sequence). The V and J ends lost 3 bases and 2 bases, in that order; junction bases with no gene match: 6. This CDR3 region has 15 residues. The CDR3 is CSASGSGGFQETQYF. The DNA for the CDR3 is TGCAGTGCTAGCGGTAGCGGGGGGTTTCAAGAGACCCAGTACTTC.

This clonotype was counted ten times or more. The rearrangement links TRBV4-2 to TRBJ1-2; 10 bases are a match to TRBD1. The junction had 8 bases not matched to a gene; V was cut back by 3 bases and J by 4 bases. Germline V gene lookup returns CDR1 LGHNA and CDR2 YNFKEQ. This CDR3 has 16 amino acids. Here the CDR3 reads CASSHPRTGGFYGYTF. The DNA for the CDR3 is TGTGCCAGCAGCCATCCTCGGACAGGGGGTTTCTATGGCTACACCTTC.

The chain employs TRBV28 and TRBJ2-3; either TRBD1 or TRBD2 may supply D (5 bases each). Germline V gene lookup returns CDR1 MDHEN and CDR2 SYDVKM. The CDR3 covers 13 residues. The V end lost 6 bases, the J end lost 7 bases, and 14 bases lay between the germline ends. The CDR3 DNA is TGTGCCAGCAGCCCCGGGGCCTCGTATACGCAGTATTTT. It encodes CASSPGASYTQYF. The variable domain in full, with the rest retrieved from reference TRBV28 and TRBJ2-3, is DVKVTQSSRYLVKRTGEKVFLECVQDMDHENMFWYRQDPGLGLRLIYFSYDVKMKEKGDIPEGYSVSREKKERFSLILESASTNQTSMYLCASSPGASYTQYFGPGTRLTVL.

This clonotype came up a few times. The chain uses TRBV7-9 and TRBJ2-1; D perhaps matches TRBD1 (5 bases). V was trimmed by 3 bases and J by 0 bases, leaving 6 bases between them. CDR1 is SEHNR and CDR2 is FQNEAQ in the germline V gene (reference sequence). The CDR3 extends over 14 amino acids. The CDR3 sequence is CASSFDSSYNEQFF. The DNA for the CDR3 is TGTGCCAGCAGCTTTGACAGCTCCTACAATGAGCAGTTCTTC.

This sequence joins TRBV20-1 and TRBJ2-3, with D unclear. The CDR3 has 11 amino acids. The V and J ends lost 4 bases and 6 bases respectively, with 8 bases between them. Per the germline V gene, CDR1 is DFQATT and CDR2 is SNEGSKA (reference sequence). CDR3 in DNA: TGCAGTGCTAAGGAAGACGATACGCAGTATTTT. This sequence encodes CSAKEDDTQYF.

The table lists this clonotype with many counts. The chain uses TRBV12-3 or TRBV12-4 and TRBJ2-5, with a weak D call TRBD1 (6 bases). V lost 6 bases and J lost 2, with 13 bases in between. The CDR3 contains 14 residues. In nucleotides, the CDR3 is TGTGCCAGCAGCCTACAGGGAAGGCAAGAGACCCAGTACTTC. Amino acids: CASSLQGRQETQYF.

This clonotype showed up just a few times. The gene calls are TRBV20-1 and TRBJ2-7; maybe TRBD1 (5 bases). CDR1 and CDR2 (germline): DFQATT, SNEGSKA (reference sequence). The V and J ends lost 0 bases and 1 base respectively, with 7 bases between them. The CDR3 spans 13 residues. In DNA form, the CDR3 reads TGCAGTGCTAGAGAAGGGGTTTCCTACGAGCAGTACGTC. This translates into CSAREGVSYEQYV.

This clonotype came up many times. The chain links TRBV4-2 to TRBJ2-5, with D possibly called TRBD1 or TRBD2 (5 bases each). CDR3 size: 16 residues. Trimming stripped 3 bases from V and 3 bases from J, with 17 bases between. The germline CDR1 and CDR2 sequences are LGHNA and YNFKEQ. The CDR3 region has the DNA TGTGCCAGCAGCCAGACTGGATGGGGACGAGAAGAGACCCAGTACTTC. This translates into CASSQTGWGREETQYF.

This clonotype was detected a few times. This chain links TRBV7-9 with TRBJ2-2, with 9 bases lining up with TRBD1. The germline gives CDR1 SEHNR, CDR2 FQNEAQ (reference sequence). Germline trimming cut 4 bases from V and 4 bases from J; bases unmatched to any gene: 10. This CDR3 comprises 17 residues. This chain's CDR3 is CASSSPRTGASTGELFF. The CDR3 DNA sequence: TGTGCCAGCAGCTCCCCTCGGACAGGGGCGAGCACCGGGGAGCTGTTTTTT.

This clonotype was observed a handful of times. The CDR3: CASSSRSTEAFF. CDR3 DNA: TGTGCCAGCAGCAGCCGGTCCACTGAAGCTTTCTTT. The chain joins TRBV6-5 to TRBJ1-1; D not resolved. V gave up 6 bases and J gave up 4 bases, with 9 bases separating them. Per germline, CDR1 MNHEY and CDR2 SVGAGI. The CDR3 length is 12 residues.

In this sample, this clonotype turned up a few times. V usage is TRBV4-3 and J usage is TRBJ2-3; 9 nucleotides agree with TRBD2. CDR3 length: 15 amino acids. Germline CDR1 and CDR2: LGHNA and YSLEER. The trim removed 6 bases at V and 1 base at J, leaving 5 bases unmatched. CDR3 region: CASSAAGGGTDTQYF. Here the CDR3 DNA reads TGCGCCAGCAGTGCAGCGGGGGGCGGCACAGATACGCAGTATTTT.

The rearrangement uses TRBV5-1 and TRBJ2-5, with TRBD2 matching over 7 bases. Losses at the gene ends were 4 bases for V and 9 bases for J; bases not matched to a gene: 3. In germline, CDR1 is SGHRS, CDR2 YFSETQ. The CDR3 runs to 11 residues. Here the CDR3 DNA reads TGCGCCAGCAGCCTAGCGGTCGCCCAGTACTTC. This gives the protein CASSLAVAQYF.

This clonotype was seen repeatedly, ten times or more. The V call is TRBV12-3 or TRBV12-4, the J call TRBJ1-2; 10 bases match TRBD1. With V trimmed by 4 bases and J by 6 bases, 2 bases remained unmatched. This CDR3 is built from 13 residues. The CDR3 DNA sequence: TGTGCCAGCAGTTGGGGGACAGGGGATGGCTACACCTTC. Residues: CASSWGTGDGYTF.

The genes are TRBV18 and TRBJ1-6; 7 bases are a match to TRBD1. Germline CDR1 and CDR2: KGHSH and LQKENI. Germline trimming cut 8 bases from V and 8 bases from J; bases unmatched to any gene: 6. There are 13 residues in the CDR3. The CDR3 DNA is TGTGCCAGCGGGGAAGGGGGCGATTCACCCCTCCACTTT. Its protein product is CASGEGGDSPLHF. Combining the CDR3 with reference TRBV18 and TRBJ1-6 gives the whole variable domain NAGVMQNPRHLVRRRGQEARLRCSPMKGHSHVYWYRQLPEEGLKFMVYLQKENIIDESGMPKERFSAEFPKEGPSILRIQQVVRGDSAAYFCASGEGGDSPLHFGNGTRLTVT.

The sample holds many counts of this clonotype. The chain is built from TRBV6-5 and TRBJ2-5; D remains ambiguous. Looked up from germline, CDR1 is MNHEY and CDR2 is SVGAGI. Deletions cut 5 bases from V and 6 bases from J, with 7 bases between. The CDR3 extends over 11 amino acids. CDR3 nucleotides: TGTGCCAGCAGTGGCTGGAAGACCCAGTACTTC. This encodes CASSGWKTQYF.

This clonotype has ten or more counts. This chain links TRBV15 with TRBJ2-7; TRBD1 aligns across 7 bases. The V and J ends lost 1 base and 2 bases, in that order; junction bases with no gene match: 8. The CDR3 is made up of 16 amino acids. Germline CDR1 is LNHNV and CDR2 is YYDKDF (reference sequence). CDR3: CATSRGAGGRTYEQYF. The CDR3 nucleotides are TGTGCCACCAGCAGAGGGGCAGGGGGTAGGACCTACGAGCAGTACTTC.

The chain uses TRBV6-4 and TRBJ2-1; either TRBD1 or TRBD2 may supply D (5 bases each). Germline values: CDR1 MRHNA, CDR2 SNTAGT. This CDR3 is 12 amino acids long. V gave up 2 bases and J gave up 10 bases, with 9 bases separating them. CDR3 nucleotide sequence: TGTGCCAGCAGTGACCCGGGGACCGAGCAGTTCTTC. This gives the protein CASSDPGTEQFF.

This clonotype was seen repeatedly, ten times or more. The chain links TRBV5-1 to TRBJ2-1, with D possibly matching TRBD2 (5 bases). V lost 0 bases, J lost 10 bases, and 8 bases lay in between. The length of the CDR3 is 12 residues. Germline lookup yields CDR1 SGHRS and CDR2 YFSETQ. The CDR3 here is CASSLVGDEQFF. CDR3 nucleotides: TGCGCCAGCAGCTTGGTGGGAGACGAGCAGTTCTTC.

The rearrangement uses TRBV24-1 and TRBJ1-2; D call uncertain. The CDR3 is 11 amino acids. The V and J ends lost 3 bases and 13 bases respectively, with 11 bases between them. Germline V gives CDR1 KGHDR, CDR2 SFDVKD. CDR3 region: CATSDGLKGTF. CDR3 nucleotides: TGTGCCACCAGTGATGGACTGAAAGGCACCTTC.

This clonotype was observed many times. The chain links TRBV5-1 to TRBJ2-2; D is perhaps TRBD2 (6 bases). The CDR3 has 14 residues. CDR1 and CDR2 from the germline V gene are SGHRS and YFSETQ. V was trimmed by 4 bases and J by 6 bases, leaving 13 bases between them. CDR3 sequence reads: CASSHGGRSGELFF. CDR3 coding DNA: TGCGCCAGCAGCCATGGAGGGAGGTCCGGGGAGCTGTTTTTT.